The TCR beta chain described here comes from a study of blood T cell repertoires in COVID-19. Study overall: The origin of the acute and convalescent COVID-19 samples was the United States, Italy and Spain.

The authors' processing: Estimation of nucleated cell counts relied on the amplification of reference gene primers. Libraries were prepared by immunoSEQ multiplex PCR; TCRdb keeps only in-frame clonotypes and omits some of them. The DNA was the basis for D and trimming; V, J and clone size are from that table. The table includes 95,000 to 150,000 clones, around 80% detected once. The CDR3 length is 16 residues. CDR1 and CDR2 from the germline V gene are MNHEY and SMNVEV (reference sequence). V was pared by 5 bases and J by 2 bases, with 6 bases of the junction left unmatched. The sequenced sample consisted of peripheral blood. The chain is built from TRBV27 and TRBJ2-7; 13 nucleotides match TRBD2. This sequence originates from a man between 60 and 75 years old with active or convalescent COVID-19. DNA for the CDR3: TGTGCCAGCAGTCCCGGGACTAGCGGGAATACCTACGAGCAGTACTTC. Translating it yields CASSPGTSGNTYEQYF.